One sample yielded the 18 T cell receptor beta chains listed below, sequenced in a study of blood T cell repertoires in COVID-19. Using immunoSEQ multiplex PCR, the repertoire was profiled, and TCRdb retains in-frame clones only, with some absent. The top ten hold roughly 1.4% of the sample, which has hundreds of thousands of clones, around 86% seen once. Sequences were obtained from peripheral blood. The receptor source for this set is a woman in her thirties with active or convalescent COVID-19.

In the case of this clone: Other DNA sequences in this sample translate to the same CDR3. The gene calls are TRBV27 and TRBJ1-1; TRBD1 agrees at 9 bases. Trimming cost V 5 bases and J 8 bases; bases outside gene matches: 3. CDR3 length equals 12 residues. The V gene's germline CDR1 is MNHEY and CDR2 SMNVEV (reference sequence). The CDR3 loop is CASSTTGGEAFF. Here the CDR3 DNA reads TGTGCCAGCAGTACGACAGGGGGGGAAGCTTTCTTT.

The V call is TRBV19, the J call TRBJ1-1; 10 bases match TRBD1. In germline, CDR1 is LNHDA, CDR2 SQIVND (reference sequence). The CDR3 is 15 amino acids. V lost 6 bases, J lost 4 bases, and 8 bases stayed unmatched. The CDR3 reads CASSGGWTGGTEAFF. CDR3 bases: TGTGCCAGTAGCGGGGGTTGGACAGGGGGCACTGAAGCTTTCTTT.

The chain joins TRBV11-2 to TRBJ2-4, with TRBD1 matching 7 bases. The CDR3 loop spans 17 amino acids. Per the germline V gene, CDR1 is SGHAT and CDR2 is FQNNGV. With V trimmed by 4 bases and J by 0 bases, 9 bases remained unmatched. CDR3 region: CASSSLGQEIAKNIQYF. In nucleotides, the CDR3 is TGTGCCAGCAGCTCACTCGGACAGGAGATAGCCAAAAACATTCAGTACTTC.

The rearrangement joins TRBV19 to TRBJ2-3, with TRBD2 identical over 10 bases. Losses at the gene ends were 4 bases for V and 2 bases for J; bases not matched to a gene: 6. This CDR3 comprises 16 residues. Germline-derived CDR1 and CDR2 are LNHDA and SQIVND (reference sequence). The CDR3 here is CASSTPGLAVTDTQYF. The CDR3 bases are TGTGCCAGTAGTACCCCTGGACTAGCGGTCACAGATACGCAGTATTTT.

This chain connects TRBV25-1 to TRBJ2-7; TRBD2 matches 7 bases. CDR3 length: 15 residues. Germline V gene lookup returns CDR1 MGHDK and CDR2 SYGVNS. Losses at the gene ends were 1 base for V and 0 bases for J; bases not matched to a gene: 3. The CDR3 DNA reads as TGTGCCAGCAGTGAATTAGGCGGGAGCTCCTACGAGCAGTACTTC. Its translation is CASSELGGSSYEQYF.

V usage is TRBV15 and J usage is TRBJ2-1, with TRBD2 matching over 9 bases. Germline CDR1 is LNHNV and CDR2 is YYDKDF (reference sequence). The CDR3 covers 16 residues. V lost 6 bases to trimming and J lost 8 bases; unmatched junction nucleotides: 14. The CDR3 bases are TGTGCCACCAGTACAACGGGACTAGCTCGAATCGATGAGCAGTTCTTC. Translation gives CATSTTGLARIDEQFF.

The rearrangement uses TRBV7-9 and TRBJ2-1; tentative D call: TRBD2 (6 bases). Germline CDR1 reads SEHNR; CDR2 reads FQNEAQ (reference sequence). V was shortened by 5 bases and J by 0 bases, with 11 bases between the two germline ends. The length of the CDR3 is 15 residues. DNA of the CDR3: TGTGCCAGCAGCCGCCTTAGCGGCTCCTACAATGAGCAGTTCTTC. Residues: CASSRLSGSYNEQFF.

The chain uses TRBV7-9 and TRBJ1-5; TRBD1 is a possible D gene (5 bases). Trimming pared 0 bases from V and 4 bases from J, leaving 10 bases between. Germline values: CDR1 SEHNR, CDR2 FQNEAQ (reference sequence). This CDR3 contains 15 residues. The CDR3 coding sequence is TGTGCCAGCAGCTTAGCGCAGGGTACGAATCAGCCCCAGCATTTT. This codes for CASSLAQGTNQPQHF.

This clone has only one observation. The genes are TRBV28 and TRBJ1-5; 10 nucleotides line up with TRBD1. This CDR3 has 15 residues. V dropped 4 bases and J dropped 11; count of bases not matched to a gene: 11. Germline CDR1 is MDHEN and CDR2 is SYDVKM. The CDR3 spells CASSSPGQGDLAQHF. DNA for the CDR3: TGTGCCAGCAGTTCCCCCGGACAGGGGGATCTGGCCCAGCATTTT.

The CDR3 loop reads CASSQAYAVYGYTF. DNA for the CDR3: TGCGCCAGCAGCCAAGCGTACGCGGTCTATGGCTACACCTTC. The V gene is TRBV4-1, the J gene TRBJ1-2; no reliable D call. The V end lost 1 base, the J end lost 4 bases, and 10 bases lay between the germline ends. In germline, CDR1 is MGHRA, CDR2 YSYEKL. The CDR3 spans 14 residues.

This clone was found once. The V call is TRBV6-4, the J call TRBJ1-1; perhaps TRBD1 as D (5 bases). CDR3 length: 12 residues. Deletions cut 5 bases from V and 7 bases from J, with 11 bases between. From germline, CDR1 is MRHNA and CDR2 SNTAGT. DNA of the CDR3: TGTGCCAGCAGTTCAGGGTTGGGTGAAGCTTTCTTT. This gives the protein CASSSGLGEAFF.

The chain has TRBV6-6 and TRBJ2-2; 9 positions agree with TRBD1. The trim removed 5 bases at V and 6 bases at J, leaving 13 bases unmatched. The CDR3 totals 17 residues. Germline V lookup: CDR1 MNHNY, CDR2 SVGAGI (reference sequence). CDR3 DNA sequence: TGTGCCAGCAGTCCCACTGGGACAGGGCAGCCCGCCGGGGAGCTGTTTTTT. Translating it yields CASSPTGTGQPAGELFF.

CDR3 residues: CASSVVGQGYDEQFF. The CDR3 nucleotides are TGTGCCAGCAGCGTAGTGGGACAGGGTTACGATGAGCAGTTCTTC. V usage is TRBV9 and J usage is TRBJ2-1, with TRBD1 identical over 9 bases. The CDR3 covers 15 residues. The germline V gene has CDR1 SGDLS and CDR2 YYNGEE. The V and J ends lost 0 bases and 8 bases, in that order; junction bases with no gene match: 6.

This clone was counted between two and nine times. V gene TRBV4-2 combines with J gene TRBJ2-7; 9 nucleotides match TRBD1. Per germline, CDR1 LGHNA and CDR2 YNFKEQ. V dropped 3 bases and J dropped 2; count of bases not matched to a gene: 5. There are 15 residues in the CDR3. CDR3 loop: CASSQTGGIPYEQYF. The CDR3 DNA sequence: TGTGCCAGCAGCCAGACAGGGGGTATCCCCTACGAGCAGTACTTC.

About this clone itself: The sample carries other DNA sequences with the same CDR3. The chain is built from TRBV27 and TRBJ2-7; a weak D match, TRBD1 (5 bases). Per the germline V gene, CDR1 is MNHEY and CDR2 is SMNVEV (reference sequence). V gave up 2 bases and J gave up 3 bases, with 11 bases separating them. The CDR3 has 14 amino acids. The CDR3: CASSLAGLGYEQYF. The CDR3 DNA is TGTGCCAGCAGTTTAGCAGGGTTGGGCTACGAGCAGTACTTC.

This chain uses TRBV15 with TRBJ1-2, with TRBD1 identical over 10 bases. Germline lookup yields CDR1 LNHNV and CDR2 YYDKDF (reference sequence). The CDR3 is 16 residues long. The V and J ends lost 0 bases and 4 bases, in that order; junction bases with no gene match: 5. CDR3 sequence (DNA): TGTGCCACCAGCAGAGATTTAGGGACAGGGGCCTATGGCTACACCTTC. This sequence encodes CATSRDLGTGAYGYTF.

The V gene is TRBV7-9, the J gene TRBJ2-2, with a possible D match to TRBD2 (6 bases). Trimming left V 7 bases short and J 2 bases short, with 20 bases between. Germline values: CDR1 SEHNR, CDR2 FQNEAQ (reference sequence). CDR3 size: 17 residues. CDR3 DNA: TGTGCCAGCACCGGACCGGTGGAGCGGGCAAACACCGGGGAGCTGTTTTTT. Protein sequence: CASTGPVERANTGELFF.

The CDR3 reads CASSQEGPGGRTEAFF. The CDR3 bases are TGTGCCAGCAGCCAAGAAGGTCCAGGGGGCAGGACTGAAGCTTTCTTT. This sequence joins TRBV4-2 and TRBJ1-1, with 8 bases identical to TRBD1. There are 16 residues in the CDR3. Germline V gene data show CDR1 as LGHNA and CDR2 as YNFKEQ. Trimming at V came to 0 bases and at J to 5 bases, leaving 8 bases not matched to a gene.